A selection of T cell receptor beta chains follows, all from one sample in a study of blood T cell repertoires in COVID-19. The method was immunoSEQ multiplex PCR; TCRdb's version includes in-frame clones alone and lacks a portion of them. The sample has approximately 18,000 clones, 85% to 95% seen once. Input material: peripheral blood. The receptors shown here come from a human donor in a cohort sampled during active COVID-19. Both conserved end residues are part of each CDR3. Fields, in order: D gene, J gene, clone size, V gene, CDR3 DNA, CDR3 protein. A D gene is named only where the DNA matches it firmly. Rows may omit the clone size; those that give it use once, few, many or a size class.

d_gene: .; j_gene: TRBJ1-2; abundance: once; v_gene: TRBV5-4; CDR3nt: TGTGCCAGCAGCTTAAACAGCTATGGCTACACCTTC; CDR3aa: CASSLNSYGYTF
d_gene: .; j_gene: TRBJ2-1; abundance: .; v_gene: TRBV18; CDR3nt: TGTGCCAGCTCACCACCATGGGGCAGCTCCTACAATGAGCAGTTCTTC; CDR3aa: CASSPPWGSSYNEQFF
d_gene: .; j_gene: TRBJ2-5; abundance: .; v_gene: TRBV5-5; CDR3nt: TGTGCCAGCAGCTTGGAGGTGTGGCTTGGAGTTTCGGAGACCCAGTACTTC; CDR3aa: CASSLEVWLGVSETQYF
d_gene: .; j_gene: TRBJ1-1; abundance: .; v_gene: TRBV6-5; CDR3nt: TGTGCCAGCAGACTCCCTGAAGCTTTCTTT; CDR3aa: CASRLPEAFF
d_gene: TRBD2; j_gene: TRBJ2-1; abundance: .; v_gene: TRBV3-1/TRBV3-2; CDR3nt: TGTGCCAGCAGCCAACTCCTAGCGGGTATGGCTGAGCAGTTCTTC; CDR3aa: CASSQLLAGMAEQFF
d_gene: .; j_gene: TRBJ1-2; abundance: .; v_gene: TRBV18; CDR3nt: TGTGCCAGCTCACTTACTACAGGTGCTAGCGGGGCTTTGTACTATGGCTACACCTTC; CDR3aa: CASSLTTGASGALYYGYTF
d_gene: TRBD1; j_gene: TRBJ1-2; abundance: .; v_gene: TRBV27; CDR3nt: TGTGCCAGCAGTCCGACAGGGGGCGCCTCTAACTATGGCTACACCTTC; CDR3aa: CASSPTGGASNYGYTF
d_gene: TRBD1; j_gene: TRBJ2-1; abundance: .; v_gene: TRBV7-8; CDR3nt: TGTGCCAGCAGCGCACAGGGGGCCCCCTACAATGAGCAGTTCTTC; CDR3aa: CASSAQGAPYNEQFF
d_gene: TRBD1; j_gene: TRBJ2-7; abundance: once; v_gene: TRBV28; CDR3nt: TGTGCCGGGGGGGACAGGGCCGGTAGGTACGCCTACGAGCAGTACTTC; CDR3aa: CAGGDRAGRYAYEQYF
d_gene: TRBD1; j_gene: TRBJ2-7; abundance: .; v_gene: TRBV7-2; CDR3nt: TGTGCCAGCAGCTTATTGGGACAGGGACCCTACGAGCAGTACTTC; CDR3aa: CASSLLGQGPYEQYF
d_gene: .; j_gene: TRBJ1-2; abundance: .; v_gene: TRBV9; CDR3nt: TGTGCCAGCAGCTTCACAGGGTATGGCGGCTACACCTTC; CDR3aa: CASSFTGYGGYTF
d_gene: .; j_gene: TRBJ2-7; abundance: few; v_gene: TRBV28; CDR3nt: TGTGCCAGCACCGGACAGCGCACCTACGAGCAGTACTTC; CDR3aa: CASTGQRTYEQYF
d_gene: TRBD1; j_gene: TRBJ1-4; abundance: .; v_gene: TRBV7-9; CDR3nt: TGTGCCAGCAGCCCAGACAGGGGAATGGATGAAAAACTGTTTTTT; CDR3aa: CASSPDRGMDEKLFF
d_gene: TRBD1; j_gene: TRBJ1-1; abundance: .; v_gene: TRBV4-1; CDR3nt: TGCGCCAGCAGCCAACTCAGAGCAGGGGGCTTGGGGAACACTGAAGCTTTCTTT; CDR3aa: CASSQLRAGGLGNTEAFF
d_gene: .; j_gene: TRBJ2-2; abundance: few; v_gene: TRBV6-2/TRBV6-3; CDR3nt: TGTGCCAGCAGTTACTCGTTGGGCAGGGCCCACACCGGGGAGCTGTTTTTT; CDR3aa: CASSYSLGRAHTGELFF
d_gene: .; j_gene: TRBJ1-1; abundance: once; v_gene: TRBV30; CDR3nt: TGTGCCTGGAGTATAACGCGTGGCACTGAAGCTTTCTTT; CDR3aa: CAWSITRGTEAFF
d_gene: .; j_gene: TRBJ2-3; abundance: once; v_gene: TRBV5-5; CDR3nt: TGTGCCAGCAGCTATCAGGGCACAGATACGCAGTATTTT; CDR3aa: CASSYQGTDTQYF
d_gene: .; j_gene: TRBJ2-7; abundance: .; v_gene: TRBV9; CDR3nt: TGTGCCAGCAGCGTCGGCGGGGCCACCTACGAGCAGTACTTC; CDR3aa: CASSVGGATYEQYF
d_gene: .; j_gene: TRBJ1-5; abundance: .; v_gene: TRBV19; CDR3nt: TGTGCCAGTACACCAGGATATAGCAATCAGCCCCAGCATTTT; CDR3aa: CASTPGYSNQPQHF
d_gene: TRBD2; j_gene: TRBJ2-3; abundance: .; v_gene: TRBV9; CDR3nt: TGTGCCAGCACCAGAGGAGGACTAGCCCGTAGAGGGGCAGATACGCAGTATTTT; CDR3aa: CASTRGGLARRGADTQYF
d_gene: TRBD2; j_gene: TRBJ2-1; abundance: .; v_gene: TRBV19; CDR3nt: TGTGCCAGTAGTTTTATCCAGACTAGCGGGGGGCCCGATGAGCAGTTCTTC; CDR3aa: CASSFIQTSGGPDEQFF
d_gene: TRBD2; j_gene: TRBJ2-1; abundance: once; v_gene: TRBV10-3; CDR3nt: TGTGCCATCAGTCAACTAGCGAGTGACAATGAGCAGTTCTTC; CDR3aa: CAISQLASDNEQFF